Listed here are 28 T cell receptor beta chains from one sample, sequenced in a study of T cells in women clearing cervical HPV infection. The repertoire was sequenced with immunoSEQ multiplex PCR; TCRdb's copy has only in-frame clones and lacks some. The specimen's table records around 38,000 clones. The source material was blood buffy coat. Every receptor here comes from a woman between 18 and 75 years old with a cervical HPV16 infection that either progressed to CIN3+ or cleared (not recorded which).

On this clone itself: The CDR3 end falls 3 residues outside the read, so it is completed with the germline J gene. This chain joins TRBV7-6 and TRBJ2-5, with 8 bases aligning to TRBD1. V was pared by 4 bases and J by 7 bases, with 8 bases of the junction left unmatched. Germline CDR1 reads SGHVS; CDR2 reads FNYEAQ. This CDR3 contains 14 residues. The sequenced part of the CDR3 DNA is TGTGCCAGCAGCTCAGGGGGCTGGGAGGTGACC. It yields the protein CASSSGGWEVT. The whole CDR3 is CASSSGGWEVTQYF. Full variable domain (outside the CDR3, taken from reference TRBV7-6 and TRBJ2-5): GAGVSQSPRYKVTKRGQDVALRCDPISGHVSLYWYRQALGQGPEFLTYFNYEAQQDKSGLPNDRFSAERPEGSISTLTIQRTEQRDSAMYRCASSSGGWEVTQYFGPGTRLLVL.

As to this clone: The CDR3 is cut off 3 residues early in the read; its end comes from the germline J gene. This sequence joins TRBV7-9 and TRBJ2-7, with 10 bases matching TRBD1. The junction had 5 bases not matched to a gene; V was cut back by 5 bases and J by 4 bases. The CDR3 has 14 residues. The germline gives CDR1 SEHNR, CDR2 FQNEAQ (reference sequence). The CDR3 sequence: CASSPTGGEYEQYF. The DNA read from the CDR3 is TGTGCCAGCAGCCCGACAGGGGGCGAGTACGAG.

A remark on this clone: The read is 3 residues too short to cover the CDR3 end, so that end is filled in from the germline J gene. V is TRBV19 and J is TRBJ1-2; the D is unclear. Trimming stripped 3 bases from V and 5 bases from J, with 13 bases between. This CDR3 contains 14 residues. CDR1 and CDR2 (germline): LNHDA, SQIVND (reference sequence). The CDR3 is CASSMGSEGYGYTF. The part of the CDR3 DNA that was read is TGTGCCAGTAGTATGGGTTCGGAAGGGTATGGC.

With regard to this clone: The sequenced fragment ends 3 residues before the CDR3 boundary, so the rest is inferred from the germline J gene. V is TRBV7-3 and J is TRBJ2-3; 8 nucleotides line up with TRBD1. The V segment lost 5 bases and the J segment 3 bases; nucleotides outside the gene matches: 7. CDR1 SGHTA and CDR2 FQGTGA come from the germline V gene. This CDR3 has 15 amino acids. CDR3 protein: CASSTTGVGTDTQYF. CDR3 bases read: TGTGCCAGCAGCACGACAGGGGTAGGGACAGATACG.

The chain's CDR3 is CSASLTIGAYEQYF. The CDR3 bases that were read are TGCAGTGCTAGCCTCACAATCGGGGCCTACGAG. The chain recombines TRBV20-1 with TRBJ2-7; possibly TRBD2 for D (5 bases). The read comes to an end 3 residues before the CDR3 does, leaving the germline J gene to fill in the end. Germline V gene lookup returns CDR1 DFQATT and CDR2 SNEGSKA (reference sequence). V lost 3 bases and J lost 2, with 14 bases in between. The CDR3 runs to 14 residues.

Worth noting for this clone: The CDR3 is cut off 3 residues early in the read; its end comes from the germline J gene. The chain has TRBV28 and TRBJ2-7, with D perhaps matching TRBD1 (7 bases). Trimming took 3 bases from V and 3 from J, leaving 15 bases between them. This CDR3 is 15 amino acids long. Germline lookup yields CDR1 MDHEN and CDR2 SYDVKM. The CDR3 is CASSFVRGALYEQYF. The part of the CDR3 DNA that was read is TGTGCCAGCAGTTTTGTCAGGGGGGCGCTCTACGAG.

Concerning this clone itself: The sequence runs out 3 residues before the end of the CDR3; the remainder is reconstructed from the germline J gene. V is TRBV4-2 and J is TRBJ2-5; D gene unclear. Germline V lookup: CDR1 LGHNA, CDR2 YNFKEQ. The CDR3 is 14 amino acids. Between the trimmed V and J ends, which lost 0 bases and 2 bases, there was a span of 7 bases. The CDR3 is CASSQEAAQETQYF. Partial CDR3 DNA: TGTGCCAGCAGCCAAGAAGCAGCGCAAGAGACC.

About this clone itself: Coverage ceases 3 residues before the CDR3 finishes, and the germline J gene fills in the end. This chain uses TRBV7-2 with TRBJ2-2; 8 positions agree with TRBD1. Germline CDR1 and CDR2: SGHTA and FQGNSA. V lost 3 bases to trimming and J lost 3 bases; unmatched junction nucleotides: 3. The CDR3 sequence is 15 residues long. The DNA read from the CDR3 is TGTGCCAGCAGCTTCAGGGGGCACGACACCGGGGAG. The encoded protein is CASSFRGHDTGE. The full CDR3 reads CASSFRGHDTGELFF.

As concerns this clone: The read terminates 3 residues before the CDR3 end, so the remaining end is supplied by the germline J gene. V and J are TRBV7-3 and TRBJ2-1, with D perhaps given as TRBD1 or TRBD2 (5 bases each). The CDR3 loop spans 15 amino acids. Germline values: CDR1 SGHTA, CDR2 FQGTGA. The V end lost 5 bases, the J end lost 5 bases, and 16 bases lay between the germline ends. The CDR3 DNA, read in part, is TGTGCCAGCAGCCCCGAGGGGTCCGGACACAATGAG. Residues: CASSPEGSGHNE. The entire CDR3 sequence reads CASSPEGSGHNEQFF.

As regards this clone: The missing CDR3 end, 3 residues past where the read stops, is filled in from the germline J gene. The rearrangement joins TRBV20-1 to TRBJ2-7; D possibly corresponds to TRBD1 (5 bases). There are 13 residues in the CDR3. Trimming took off 6 bases at V and 2 bases at J, with 14 bases between the two ends. Germline CDR1 reads DFQATT; CDR2 reads SNEGSKA (reference sequence). CDR3 DNA, as far as it was read: TGCAGTGCGCCCGACAGCAGGCCCTACGAG. This gives the protein CSAPDSRPYE. The CDR3 in its entirety is CSAPDSRPYEQYF.

With regard to this clone: The CDR3 extends 3 residues past the end of the read, so its final part is completed from the germline J gene. The V gene is TRBV19, the J gene TRBJ1-1; TRBD1 aligns across 8 bases. Germline assignment: CDR1 LNHDA and CDR2 SQIVND (reference sequence). The V segment lost 3 bases and the J segment 5 bases; nucleotides outside the gene matches: 2. This CDR3 comprises 13 residues. CDR3 bases read: TGTGCCAGTAGTATTACAGGGGGGACTGAA. This encodes CASSITGGTE. The whole CDR3 is CASSITGGTEAFF.

A word on this clone: The read gets to within 3 residues of the CDR3 end, and the germline J gene fills in the rest. This chain links TRBV28 with TRBJ2-1; 14 bases align to TRBD2. J lost 6 bases, V lost 6 bases, and 4 bases had no gene match. Germline loops: CDR1 MDHEN, CDR2 SYDVKM. The CDR3 runs 15 residues. The covered CDR3 bases are TGTGCCAGCAGACCCGGGACTAGCGGGGGCAATGAG. This encodes CASRPGTSGGNE. The CDR3, in full, reads CASRPGTSGGNEQFF.

Turning to this clone: Read data end 3 residues before the CDR3 end; the end is taken from the germline J gene. This rearrangement joins TRBV11-2 to TRBJ2-7, with no clear D. CDR1 SGHAT and CDR2 FQNNGV come from the germline V gene. Trimming took off 0 bases at V and 3 bases at J, with 12 bases between the two ends. The CDR3 is 15 residues long. The CDR3 bases that were read are TGTGCCAGCAGCTTAGATCTCCAACTTATCTACGAG. This codes for CASSLDLQLIYE. The CDR3 in its entirety is CASSLDLQLIYEQYF. Based on the CDR3 plus reference TRBV11-2 and TRBJ2-7, the full variable domain is EAGVAQSPRYKIIEKRQSVAFWCNPISGHATLYWYQQILGQGPKLLIQFQNNGVVDDSQLPKDRFSAERLKGVDSTLKIQPAKLEDSAVYLCASSLDLQLIYEQYFGPGTRLTVT.

As for this clone: With the read ending 3 residues before the CDR3 end, the germline J gene is used to fill in that end. This chain joins TRBV7-6 and TRBJ2-3; 9 nucleotides line up with TRBD2. Germline values: CDR1 SGHVS, CDR2 FNYEAQ. Losses at the gene ends were 5 bases for V and 4 bases for J; bases not matched to a gene: 10. CDR3 length: 16 amino acids. The sequenced part of the CDR3 DNA is TGTGCCAGCAGCGTCCGAGCGGGGGGCGCCCCAGATACG. Protein: CASSVRAGGAPDT. Given in full, the CDR3 is CASSVRAGGAPDTQYF.

In the case of this clone: The CDR3 is cut off 3 residues early in the read; its end comes from the germline J gene. This sequence joins TRBV19 and TRBJ2-2, with 11 positions matching TRBD2. Germline CDR1 is LNHDA and CDR2 is SQIVND (reference sequence). The CDR3 consists of 17 residues. Germline trimming cut 3 bases from V and 4 bases from J; bases unmatched to any gene: 7. CDR3: CASSISGLADSTGELFF. CDR3 DNA (partial): TGTGCCAGTAGTATTTCGGGACTAGCGGATAGCACCGGGGAG.

On this clone itself: The read gets to within 3 residues of the CDR3 end, and the germline J gene fills in the rest. V usage is TRBV30 and J usage is TRBJ2-1, with TRBD2 matching over 8 bases. This CDR3 has 16 amino acids. The J segment lost 1 base and the V segment lost 3 bases, leaving 8 bases of the junction unmatched. Germline CDR1 GTSNPN, CDR2 SVGIG (reference sequence). The part of the CDR3 DNA that was read is TGTGCCTGGAGCCCGGGGGCGGGGGGATCCTACAATGAG. Translation: CAWSPGAGGSYNE. The complete CDR3 reads CAWSPGAGGSYNEQFF.

In the case of this clone: The CDR3 end is not reached by the read, which stops 3 residues before it; the germline J gene fills it in. The rearrangement links TRBV5-1 to TRBJ1-1; D is perhaps TRBD1 (6 bases). The CDR3 is 13 residues long. Germline V gives CDR1 SGHRS, CDR2 YFSETQ. V was pared by 6 bases and J by 2 bases, with 11 bases between. The CDR3 reads CASKVTGNTEAFF. The part of the CDR3 DNA that was read is TGCGCCAGCAAGGTGACAGGTAACACTGAA.

As to this clone: A read error may account for a junction end that differs from germline. From the germline J gene comes the end of the CDR3, since the read stops 3 residues before it. This rearrangement joins TRBV7-7 to TRBJ1-5; perhaps TRBD1 as D (6 bases). The length of the CDR3 is 14 residues. Per the germline V gene, CDR1 is SSHAT and CDR2 is FNYEAQ (reference sequence). This CDR3 reads CASSLGHSNQPQHF. Partial CDR3 DNA: TGTGCTAGCAGCCTGGGACATAGCAATCAGCCC.

To note about this clone: Read coverage stops 3 residues before the CDR3 terminus; the germline J gene supplies the remainder. V and J are TRBV18 and TRBJ2-2; the D gene is possibly TRBD1 (6 bases). This CDR3 is 14 amino acids long. V lost 6 bases to trimming and J lost 6 bases, with 14 bases between them. Germline CDR1 KGHSH, CDR2 LQKENI. The sequenced part of the CDR3 DNA is TGTGCCAGCTCGACCTCACAGGGCGCCGGGGAG. This translates into CASSTSQGAGE. The complete CDR3 reads CASSTSQGAGELFF.

About this clone: Coverage ceases 3 residues before the CDR3 finishes, and the germline J gene fills in the end. The rearrangement joins TRBV14 to TRBJ2-2; D perhaps matches TRBD1 (6 bases). Trimming stripped 5 bases from V and 7 bases from J, with 11 bases between. CDR1 and CDR2 from the germline V gene are SGHDN and FVKESK. The CDR3 runs 13 residues. The part of the CDR3 DNA that was read is TGTGCCAGCAGCTTCTCACAGGGCGGGGAG. Encoded protein: CASSFSQGGE. The CDR3 reads in full as CASSFSQGGELFF.

A note on this clone: Read sequence stops 3 residues before the CDR3 end, and the germline J gene provides the missing end. J is TRBJ2-7 and V is TRBV5-1, with 9 bases fitting TRBD2. V dropped 2 bases and J dropped 5; count of bases not matched to a gene: 5. The CDR3 spans 14 residues. Germline V CDR1 and CDR2: SGHRS, YFSETQ. The CDR3 here is CASSFLAGTHEQYF. The sequenced part of the CDR3 DNA is TGCGCCAGCAGCTTCCTAGCGGGAACCCACGAG.

Comment on this clone: Sequencing ends 3 residues short of the CDR3 end; the germline J gene provides the rest. The same CDR3 can be traced to other DNA sequences in this sample. This sequence joins TRBV28 and TRBJ1-2, with TRBD1 matching 7 bases. J was trimmed by 4 bases and V by 6 bases; bases with no gene match: 8. Germline values: CDR1 MDHEN, CDR2 SYDVKM. CDR3 size: 14 residues. The covered CDR3 bases are TGTGCCAGCAGCCCCGACCAGGGGGGCTATGGC. Translated: CASSPDQGGYG. The full CDR3 is CASSPDQGGYGYTF.

About this clone itself: The CDR3 is cut off 3 residues early in the read; its end comes from the germline J gene. This chain links TRBV20-1 with TRBJ2-7, with 7 nucleotides matching TRBD1. Germline assignment: CDR1 DFQATT and CDR2 SNEGSKA (reference sequence). The CDR3 spans 13 residues. Trimming at V came to 5 bases and at J to 5 bases, leaving 9 bases not matched to a gene. The part of the CDR3 DNA that was read is TGCAGTGCTCCTCGACAGGGCCTCAACGAG. This gives the protein CSAPRQGLNE. The whole CDR3 reads CSAPRQGLNEQYF.

Notes on this clone: The read falls 3 residues short of the CDR3 end, and the missing part is taken from the germline J gene. This chain uses TRBV11-3 with TRBJ2-2; D gene ambiguous. The length of the CDR3 is 15 residues. Germline V CDR1 and CDR2: SGHNT, YENEEA. Deletions cut 3 bases from V and 5 bases from J, with 13 bases between. Incomplete CDR3 DNA: TGTGCCAGCAGCTTTTTCGGTGCAAGTACCGGGGAG. Protein product: CASSFFGASTGE. The full-length CDR3 reads as CASSFFGASTGELFF. The full variable domain, completed using reference TRBV11-3 and TRBJ2-2, is EAGVVQSPRYKIIEKKQPVAFWCNPISGHNTLYWYLQNLGQGPELLIRYENEEAVDDSQLPKDRFSAERLKGVDSTLKIQPAELGDSAVYLCASSFFGASTGELFFGEGSRLTVL.

Concerning this clone itself: The read halts 3 residues ahead of the CDR3 end, with the missing end drawn from the germline J gene. This chain joins TRBV19 and TRBJ1-2, with 7 nucleotides matching TRBD1. CDR3 length equals 14 residues. V shed 3 bases, J shed 3 bases, and the junction held 4 bases outside the gene matches. In germline, CDR1 is LNHDA, CDR2 SQIVND (reference sequence). The part of the CDR3 DNA that was read is TGTGCCAGTAGTATGGCAGGGACAGACTATGGC. Translated, it gives CASSMAGTDYG. The entire CDR3 protein is CASSMAGTDYGYTF. Combining the CDR3 with reference TRBV19 and TRBJ1-2 gives the whole variable domain DGGITQSPKYLFRKEGQNVTLSCEQNLNHDAMYWYRQDPGQGLRLIYYSQIVNDFQKGDIAEGYSVSREKKESFPLTVTSAQKNPTAFYLCASSMAGTDYGYTFGSGTRLTVV.

In regard to this clone: The read finishes 3 residues shy of the CDR3 end, and the germline J gene is used to complete it. V gene TRBV6-4 combines with J gene TRBJ2-3; 11 bases map to TRBD2. Germline CDR1 reads MRHNA; CDR2 reads SNTAGT. V trimming: 1 base; J trimming: 3 bases; junction bases outside the gene matches: 0. The CDR3 runs to 15 residues. The CDR3 here is CASSDLAGGTDTQYF. The DNA read from the CDR3 is TGTGCCAGCAGTGACTTAGCGGGAGGGACAGATACG.

Remarks on this clone: The CDR3 end falls 3 residues outside the read, so it is completed with the germline J gene. The chain is built from TRBV5-6 and TRBJ1-2; 7 bases are a match to TRBD1. The CDR3 runs to 14 residues. The ends lost 3 bases at V and 5 bases at J; junction bases unmatched: 7. Germline-derived CDR1 and CDR2 are SGHDT and YYEEEE. The CDR3 sequence: CASSSLGTAYGYTF. The DNA read from the CDR3 is TGTGCCAGCAGCTCATTGGGGACAGCATATGGC.

Worth noting for this clone: The CDR3 end is not reached by the read, which stops 3 residues before it; the germline J gene fills it in. V is TRBV2 and J is TRBJ2-1; the match to TRBD2 covers 8 bases. Looked up from germline, CDR1 is SNHLY and CDR2 is FYNNEI. The CDR3 sequence is 14 residues long. Trimming took 4 bases from V and 4 from J; bases not matched to a gene: 3. The sequenced CDR3 bases are TGTGCCAGCAGTGGGACGGGGGGGTACAATGAG. This translates into CASSGTGGYNE. The complete CDR3 sequence is CASSGTGGYNEQFF.